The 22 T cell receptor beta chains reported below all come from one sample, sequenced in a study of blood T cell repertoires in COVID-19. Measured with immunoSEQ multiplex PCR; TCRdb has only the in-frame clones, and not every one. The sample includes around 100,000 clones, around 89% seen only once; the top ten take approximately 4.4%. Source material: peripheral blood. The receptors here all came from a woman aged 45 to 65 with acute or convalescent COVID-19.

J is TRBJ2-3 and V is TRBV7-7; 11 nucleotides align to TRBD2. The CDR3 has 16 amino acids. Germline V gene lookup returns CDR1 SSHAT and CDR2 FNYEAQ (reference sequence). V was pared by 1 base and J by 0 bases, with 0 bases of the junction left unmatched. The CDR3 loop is CASSLGLAGSTDTQYF. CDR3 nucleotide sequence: TGTGCCAGCAGCTTAGGACTAGCGGGGAGCACAGATACGCAGTATTTT.

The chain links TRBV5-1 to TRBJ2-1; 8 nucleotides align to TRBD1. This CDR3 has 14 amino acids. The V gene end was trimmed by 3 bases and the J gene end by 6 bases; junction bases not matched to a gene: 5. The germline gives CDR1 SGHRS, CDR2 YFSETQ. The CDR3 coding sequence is TGCGCCAGCAGCTCCTCGGACAGGGTCAATGAGCAGTTCTTC. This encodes CASSSSDRVNEQFF.

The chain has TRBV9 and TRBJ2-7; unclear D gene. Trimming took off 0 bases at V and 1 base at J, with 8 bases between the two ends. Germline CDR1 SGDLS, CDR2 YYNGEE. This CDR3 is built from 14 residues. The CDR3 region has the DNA TGTGCCAGCAGCGTAGATCACAGTTCCTACGAGCAGTACTTC. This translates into CASSVDHSSYEQYF. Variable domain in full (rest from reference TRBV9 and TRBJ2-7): DSGVTQTPKHLITATGQRVTLRCSPRSGDLSVYWYQQSLDQGLQFLIQYYNGEERAKGNILERFSAQQFPDLHSELNLSSLELGDSALYFCASSVDHSSYEQYFGPGTRLTVT.

CDR3 sequence reads: CASSPSRDRDPVYGYTF. The CDR3 DNA is TGTGCCAGCAGTCCGTCCCGGGACAGGGACCCCGTCTATGGCTACACCTTC. The chain links TRBV2 to TRBJ1-2, with 9 bases aligning to TRBD1. V dropped 5 bases and J dropped 4; count of bases not matched to a gene: 14. Germline-derived CDR1 and CDR2 are SNHLY and FYNNEI. CDR3 length: 17 amino acids.

DNA of the CDR3: TGTGCCAGCAGCTTGAGGGGGCGCGAGGAAAAACTGTTTTTT. Its translation: CASSLRGREEKLFF. The J gene is TRBJ1-4, the V gene TRBV7-9, with 7 positions matching TRBD1. This CDR3 region has 14 residues. The germline CDR1 and CDR2 sequences are SEHNR and FQNEAQ (reference sequence). The junction had 6 bases not matched to a gene; V was cut back by 3 bases and J by 8 bases.

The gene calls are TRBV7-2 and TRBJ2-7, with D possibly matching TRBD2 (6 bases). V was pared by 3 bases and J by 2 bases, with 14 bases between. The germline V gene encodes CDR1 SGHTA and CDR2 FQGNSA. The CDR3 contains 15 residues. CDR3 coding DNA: TGTGCCAGCAGCTTCGGGAGCGGGCCCCCCTACGAGCAGTACTTC. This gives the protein CASSFGSGPPYEQYF.

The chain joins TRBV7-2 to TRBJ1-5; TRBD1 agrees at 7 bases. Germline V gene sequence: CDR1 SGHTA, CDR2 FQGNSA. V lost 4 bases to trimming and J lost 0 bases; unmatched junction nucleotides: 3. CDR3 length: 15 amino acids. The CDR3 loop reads CASSWGTASNQPQHF. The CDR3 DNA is TGTGCCAGCAGCTGGGGGACAGCTAGCAATCAGCCCCAGCATTTT.

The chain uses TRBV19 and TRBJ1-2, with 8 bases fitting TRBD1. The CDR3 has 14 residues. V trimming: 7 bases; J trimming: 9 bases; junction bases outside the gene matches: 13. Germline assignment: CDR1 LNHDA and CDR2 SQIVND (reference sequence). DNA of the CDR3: TGTGCCAGTAATAAAATCGGGACAGGTGAGAGCTACACCTTC. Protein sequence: CASNKIGTGESYTF.

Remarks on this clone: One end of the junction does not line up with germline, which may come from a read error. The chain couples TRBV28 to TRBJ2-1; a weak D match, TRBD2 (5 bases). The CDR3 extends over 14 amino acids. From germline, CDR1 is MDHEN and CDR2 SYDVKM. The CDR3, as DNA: TGTGCCAGCACTTTAGGGAGCTCCTACAATGAGCAGTTCTTC. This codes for CASTLGSSYNEQFF.

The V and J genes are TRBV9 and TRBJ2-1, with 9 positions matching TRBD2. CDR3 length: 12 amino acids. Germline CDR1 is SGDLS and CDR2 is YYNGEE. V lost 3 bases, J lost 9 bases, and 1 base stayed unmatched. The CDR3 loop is CASSGLAVEQFF. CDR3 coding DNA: TGTGCCAGCAGCGGACTAGCGGTTGAGCAGTTCTTC.

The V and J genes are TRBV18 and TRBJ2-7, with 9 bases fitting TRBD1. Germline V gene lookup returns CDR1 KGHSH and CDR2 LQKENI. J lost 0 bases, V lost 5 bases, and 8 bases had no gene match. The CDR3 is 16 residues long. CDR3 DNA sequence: TGTGCCAGCTCAAACACCGGGACAGGGCGCTCCTACGAGCAGTACTTC. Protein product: CASSNTGTGRSYEQYF.

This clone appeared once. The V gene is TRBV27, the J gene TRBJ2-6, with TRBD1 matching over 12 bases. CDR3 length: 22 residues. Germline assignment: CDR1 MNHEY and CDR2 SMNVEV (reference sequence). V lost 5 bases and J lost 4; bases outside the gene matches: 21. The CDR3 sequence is CASSPQKPGQGAIVPGANVLTF. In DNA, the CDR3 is TGTGCCAGCAGTCCCCAGAAACCGGGACAGGGGGCAATAGTGCCCGGGGCCAACGTCCTGACTTTC.

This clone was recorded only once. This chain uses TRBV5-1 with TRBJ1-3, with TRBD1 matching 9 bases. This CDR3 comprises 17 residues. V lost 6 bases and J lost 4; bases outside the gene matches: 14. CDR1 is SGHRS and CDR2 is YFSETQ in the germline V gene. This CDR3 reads CASKMMQGQGPGNTIYF. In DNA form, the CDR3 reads TGCGCCAGCAAAATGATGCAGGGACAGGGACCGGGAAACACCATATATTTT. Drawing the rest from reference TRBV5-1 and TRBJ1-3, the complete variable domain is KAGVTQTPRYLIKTRGQQVTLSCSPISGHRSVSWYQQTPGQGLQFLFEYFSETQRNKGNFPGRFSGRQFSNSRSEMNVSTLELGDSALYLCASKMMQGQGPGNTIYFGEGSWLTVV.

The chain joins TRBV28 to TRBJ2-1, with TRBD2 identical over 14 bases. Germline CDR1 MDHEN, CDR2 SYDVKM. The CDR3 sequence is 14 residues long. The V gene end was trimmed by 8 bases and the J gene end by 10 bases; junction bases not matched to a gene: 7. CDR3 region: CASLGLAGVGEQFF. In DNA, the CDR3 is TGTGCCAGCCTGGGACTAGCGGGAGTGGGGGAGCAGTTCTTC.

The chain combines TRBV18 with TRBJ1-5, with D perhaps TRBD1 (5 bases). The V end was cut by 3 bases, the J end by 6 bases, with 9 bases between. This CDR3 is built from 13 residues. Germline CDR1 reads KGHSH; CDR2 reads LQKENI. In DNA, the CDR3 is TGTGCCAGCTCACCCGGGGGGGTTCAGCCCCAGCATTTT. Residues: CASSPGGVQPQHF.

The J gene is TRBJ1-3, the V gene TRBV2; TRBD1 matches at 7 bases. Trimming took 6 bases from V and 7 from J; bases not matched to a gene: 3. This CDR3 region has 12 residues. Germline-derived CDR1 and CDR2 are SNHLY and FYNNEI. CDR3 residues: CASSSGGNTIYF. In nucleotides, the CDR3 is TGTGCCAGCAGCTCAGGGGGTAACACCATATATTTT.

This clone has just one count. CDR3 residues: CASGLSYEQYF. Written as DNA, the CDR3 is TGTGCCAGCGGTCTCAGTTACGAGCAGTACTTC. The chain combines TRBV3-1 (or the pseudogene TRBV3-2) with TRBJ2-7; no reliable D call. The CDR3 totals 11 residues. Germline lookup yields CDR1 LGHDT and CDR2 YNNKEL (reference sequence). V lost 8 bases and J 4 bases, leaving 9 bases between the germline ends.

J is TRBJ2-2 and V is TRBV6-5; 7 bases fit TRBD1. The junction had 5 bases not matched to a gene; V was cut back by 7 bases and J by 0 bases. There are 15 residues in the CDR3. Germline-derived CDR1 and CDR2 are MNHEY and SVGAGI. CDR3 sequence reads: CASTPTGANTGELFF. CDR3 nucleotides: TGTGCCAGCACCCCAACAGGGGCGAACACCGGGGAGCTGTTTTTT.

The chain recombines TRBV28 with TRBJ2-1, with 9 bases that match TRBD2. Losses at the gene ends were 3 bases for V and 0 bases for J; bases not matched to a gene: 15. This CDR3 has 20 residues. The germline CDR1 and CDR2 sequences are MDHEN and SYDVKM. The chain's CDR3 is CASSFWDGLAGLISYNEQFF. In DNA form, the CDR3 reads TGTGCCAGCAGTTTTTGGGATGGGCTAGCGGGACTGATCTCCTACAATGAGCAGTTCTTC. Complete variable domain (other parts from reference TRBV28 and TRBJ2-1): DVKVTQSSRYLVKRTGEKVFLECVQDMDHENMFWYRQDPGLGLRLIYFSYDVKMKEKGDIPEGYSVSREKKERFSLILESASTNQTSMYLCASSFWDGLAGLISYNEQFFGPGTRLTVL.

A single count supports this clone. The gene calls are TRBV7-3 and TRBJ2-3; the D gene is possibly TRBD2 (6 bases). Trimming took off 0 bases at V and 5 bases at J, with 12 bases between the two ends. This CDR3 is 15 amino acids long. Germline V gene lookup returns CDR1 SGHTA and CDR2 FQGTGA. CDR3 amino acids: CASSLTGLRGDTQYF. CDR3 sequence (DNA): TGTGCCAGCAGCTTAACGGGTTTGCGGGGAGATACGCAGTATTTT.

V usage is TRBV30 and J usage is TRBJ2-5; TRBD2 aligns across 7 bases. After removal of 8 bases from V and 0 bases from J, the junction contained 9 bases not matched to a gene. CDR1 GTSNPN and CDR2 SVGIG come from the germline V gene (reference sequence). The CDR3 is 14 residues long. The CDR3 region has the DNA TGTGCCCGAGACTCCGGGGGGTACCAAGAGACCCAGTACTTC. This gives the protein CARDSGGYQETQYF.

The CDR3 coding sequence is TGTGCCAGCAGCCTCGAGGAGGAGCAGTTCTTC. Translated, it gives CASSLEEEQFF. This chain connects TRBV3-1 (or the pseudogene TRBV3-2) to TRBJ2-1; D unclear. Germline V gene data show CDR1 as LGHDT and CDR2 as YNNKEL (reference sequence). Trimming stripped 4 bases from V and 10 bases from J, with 8 bases between. CDR3 length: 11 amino acids.